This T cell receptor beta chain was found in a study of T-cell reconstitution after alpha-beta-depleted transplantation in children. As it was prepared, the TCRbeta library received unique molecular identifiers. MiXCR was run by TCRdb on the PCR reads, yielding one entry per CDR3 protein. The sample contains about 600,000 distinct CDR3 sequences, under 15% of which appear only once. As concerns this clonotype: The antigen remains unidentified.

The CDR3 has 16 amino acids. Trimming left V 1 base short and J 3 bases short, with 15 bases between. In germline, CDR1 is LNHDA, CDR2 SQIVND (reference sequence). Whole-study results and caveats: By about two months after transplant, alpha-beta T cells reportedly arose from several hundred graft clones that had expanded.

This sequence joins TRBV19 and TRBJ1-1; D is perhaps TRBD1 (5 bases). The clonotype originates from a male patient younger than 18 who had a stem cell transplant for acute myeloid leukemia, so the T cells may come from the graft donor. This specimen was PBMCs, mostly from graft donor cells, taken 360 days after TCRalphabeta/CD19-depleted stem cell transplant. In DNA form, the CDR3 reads TGTGCCAGTAGTATAGCGCAGGGAAGAGGGTACACTGAAGCTTTCTTT. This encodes CASSIAQGRGYTEAFF.